These T cell receptor beta chains were read from a single sample in a study of shared clonotypes between healthy human individuals. Measured with immunoSEQ multiplex PCR; TCRdb has only the in-frame clones, and not every one. The sample lists around 1.1 million clones, around 78% occurring once. The source material was memory CD4+ T cells from PBMCs. The source is a man aged 18 to 29 in good health. Some clones in this sample may be carry-over from other donors' samples. The CDR3 runs from the conserved cysteine through the conserved F or W. The order of the fields is J gene, clone size, V gene, D gene, CDR3 protein, CDR3 DNA. D genes are given only for firm matches. Size values are once, few and many counts, or a class for expanded clones, and some rows have none.

>TRBJ1-1|.|TRBV5-1|.
CASSFQWNTEAFF
TGCGCCAGCAGCTTTCAGTGGAACACTGAAGCTTTCTTT
>TRBJ2-5|.|TRBV25-1|.
CASSDPNSQETQYF
TGTGCCAGCAGTGATCCAAACAGCCAAGAGACCCAGTACTTC
>TRBJ2-7|.|TRBV11-3|.
CASSWGGDRREQYF
TGTGCCAGCAGTTGGGGAGGAGATAGGAGAGAGCAGTACTTC
>TRBJ2-5|.|TRBV5-1|.
CASSLERASLETQYF
TGCGCCAGCAGCTTGGAGAGGGCGAGCCTGGAGACCCAGTACTTC
>TRBJ2-5|.|TRBV27|.
CASSRPGYQETQYF
TGTGCCAGCAGCCGCCCGGGGTACCAAGAGACCCAGTACTTC
>TRBJ2-1|once|TRBV5-1|TRBD2
CASSSLLAGGTVSSYNEQFF
TGCGCCAGCAGCAGCTTACTAGCGGGAGGGACCGTGAGCTCCTACAATGAGCAGTTCTTC
>TRBJ2-3|.|TRBV4-1|TRBD2
CASSQDLGLAGVDTQYF
TGCGCCAGCAGCCAAGATCTGGGGCTAGCGGGAGTAGATACGCAGTATTTT
>TRBJ2-5|.|TRBV29-1|.
CSVLQGGETQYF
TGCAGCGTGCTACAGGGAGGGGAGACCCAGTACTTC
>TRBJ1-1|.|TRBV11-1|.
CASSLALAGSEAFF
TGTGCCAGCAGCTTAGCGCTGGCAGGTTCGGAAGCTTTCTTT
>TRBJ2-3|many|TRBV7-9|TRBD2
CASSARLAGDTQYF
TGTGCCAGCAGCGCAAGACTAGCGGGAGATACGCAGTATTTT
>TRBJ2-7|few|TRBV28|.
CASSPAGGKIHEQYF
TGTGCCAGCAGCCCTGCAGGCGGGAAGATCCACGAGCAGTACTTC
>TRBJ2-7|.|TRBV2|TRBD1
CASSVAQGAYEQYF
TGTGCCAGCAGTGTAGCACAGGGGGCCTACGAGCAGTACTTC
>TRBJ2-7|.|TRBV5-1|TRBD1
CASSPTGDRYEQYF
TGCGCCAGCAGCCCAACAGGGGACCGCTACGAGCAGTACTTC
>TRBJ2-1|.|TRBV10-3|.
CAIIPRLGRRFF
TGTGCCATCATTCCTAGACTAGGTCGGCGGTTCTTC
>TRBJ2-5|.|TRBV7-9|.
CASRAGGGETQYF
TGTGCCAGCCGCGCAGGGGGAGGGGAGACCCAGTACTTC
>TRBJ1-1|once|TRBV15|.
CATSRDRGLVSDLNTEAFF
TGTGCCACCAGCAGAGATCGAGGTTTGGTTAGTGACTTGAACACTGAAGCTTTCTTT
>TRBJ2-7|.|TRBV18|TRBD1
CASSQTGQGGAEQYF
TGTGCCAGCTCACAAACGGGACAGGGGGGAGCCGAGCAGTACTTC
>TRBJ2-3|many|TRBV5-8|.
CASSSTDTQYF
TGTGCCAGCAGCAGCACAGATACGCAGTATTTT
>TRBJ2-3|.|TRBV28|.
CASTRWTDTQYF
TGTGCCAGCACACGGTGGACAGATACGCAGTATTTT
>TRBJ2-3|few|TRBV7-2|.
CASSLVGGPTDTQYF
TGTGCCAGCAGCTTAGTAGGCGGCCCCACAGATACGCAGTATTTT
>TRBJ2-1|.|TRBV2|.
CASSEYGSYNEQFF
TGTGCCAGCAGTGAATACGGTTCCTACAATGAGCAGTTCTTC
>TRBJ1-1|.|TRBV28|TRBD1
CASSRTQGGGRNTEAFF
TGTGCCAGCAGTCGTACACAGGGGGGAGGTCGGAACACTGAAGCTTTCTTT
>TRBJ1-1|many|TRBV2|.
CASEPAGRTEAFF
TGTGCCAGCGAGCCAGCCGGGAGGACTGAAGCTTTCTTT
>TRBJ1-2|.|TRBV9|.
CASSPGEGRYGYTF
TGTGCCAGCAGCCCAGGGGAGGGGCGCTATGGCTACACCTTC
>TRBJ2-7|once|TRBV28|.
CASSPGTAVYEQYF
TGTGCCAGCAGTCCCGGGACGGCTGTCTACGAGCAGTACTTC
>TRBJ1-1|many|TRBV4-1|.
CASSQDPQGLMAFF
TGCGCCAGCAGCCAAGATCCGCAGGGGTTGATGGCTTTCTTT
>TRBJ2-1|.|TRBV5-4|TRBD1
CASSSGTGGFNEQFF
TGTGCCAGCAGCTCCGGGACAGGGGGTTTCAATGAGCAGTTCTTC
>TRBJ2-1|.|TRBV19|TRBD2
CASSIRSGTKQFF
TGTGCCAGTAGTATCCGGAGCGGGACTAAGCAGTTCTTC
>TRBJ2-1|.|TRBV2|TRBD2
CASRGSGNEQFF
TGTGCCAGCAGGGGTAGCGGGAATGAGCAGTTCTTC
>TRBJ1-3|.|TRBV29-1|.
CSVEDPGQGSGNTIYF
TGCAGCGTTGAAGATCCGGGCCAGGGCTCTGGAAACACCATATATTTT
>TRBJ2-7|.|TRBV6-5|TRBD1
CASTQDRGTYEQYF
TGTGCCAGCACCCAGGACAGGGGTACCTACGAGCAGTACTTC
>TRBJ2-6|.|TRBV7-9|.
CASKFRVLSTPSGANVLTF
TGTGCCAGCAAATTCCGCGTCCTTTCAACCCCGTCTGGGGCCAACGTCCTGACTTTC
>TRBJ2-6|few|TRBV7-2|.
CASSFEANVLTF
TGTGCCAGCAGCTTTGAAGCCAACGTCCTGACTTTC
>TRBJ2-1|.|TRBV2|.
CASSLQSEGSNEQFF
TGTGCCAGCAGTCTTCAATCAGAGGGGTCGAATGAGCAGTTCTTC
>TRBJ2-2|many|TRBV18|.
CASSPWTESNIPTGELFF
TGTGCCAGCTCACCTTGGACAGAGTCAAACATTCCCACCGGGGAGCTGTTTTTT
>TRBJ2-3|.|TRBV5-1|TRBD2
CASSGPTSVADTQYF
TGCGCCAGCAGCGGGCCGACTAGCGTCGCAGATACGCAGTATTTT
>TRBJ2-1|.|TRBV27|.
CASSLSPRASSYNEQFF
TGTGCCAGCAGTTTATCTCCTCGAGCGAGCTCCTACAATGAGCAGTTCTTC
>TRBJ1-2|few|TRBV28|.
CASSFPPSYGYTF
TGTGCCAGCAGTTTCCCCCCGTCCTATGGCTACACCTTC
>TRBJ1-5|.|TRBV6-1|.
CASSPPLWSNQPQHF
TGTGCCAGCAGTCCCCCATTGTGGAGCAATCAGCCCCAGCATTTT